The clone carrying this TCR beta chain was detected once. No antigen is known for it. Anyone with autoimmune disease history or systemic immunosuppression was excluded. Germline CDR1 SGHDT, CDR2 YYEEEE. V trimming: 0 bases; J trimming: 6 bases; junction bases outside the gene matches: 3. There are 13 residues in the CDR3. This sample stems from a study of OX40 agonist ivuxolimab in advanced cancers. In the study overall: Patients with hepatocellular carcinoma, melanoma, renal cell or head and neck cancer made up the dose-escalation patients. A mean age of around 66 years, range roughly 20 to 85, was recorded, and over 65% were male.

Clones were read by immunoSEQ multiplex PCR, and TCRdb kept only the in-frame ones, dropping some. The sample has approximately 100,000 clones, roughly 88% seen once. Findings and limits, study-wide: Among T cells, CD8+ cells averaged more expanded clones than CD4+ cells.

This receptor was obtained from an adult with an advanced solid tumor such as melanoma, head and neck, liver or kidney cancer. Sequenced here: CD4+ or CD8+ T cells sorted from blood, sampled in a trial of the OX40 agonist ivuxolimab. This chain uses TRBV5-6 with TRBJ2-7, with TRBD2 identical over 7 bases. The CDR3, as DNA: TGTGCCAGCAGCTTGGGGGGAGGGCGCGAGCAGTACTTC. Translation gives CASSLGGGREQYF.